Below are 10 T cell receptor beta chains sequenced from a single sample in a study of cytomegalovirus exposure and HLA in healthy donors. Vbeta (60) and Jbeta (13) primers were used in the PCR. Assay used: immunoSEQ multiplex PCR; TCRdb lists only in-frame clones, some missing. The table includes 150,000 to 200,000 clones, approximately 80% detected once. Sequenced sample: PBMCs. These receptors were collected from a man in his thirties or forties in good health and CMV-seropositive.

The CDR3: CASSPGRGNEQFF. The CDR3 DNA reads as TGTGCCAGCAGCCCCGGCAGGGGCAATGAGCAGTTCTTC. The rearrangement links TRBV6-1 to TRBJ2-1; TRBD1 might be the D (6 bases). In germline, CDR1 is MNHNS, CDR2 SASEGT. This CDR3 is built from 13 residues. Trimming left V 6 bases short and J 6 bases short, with 12 bases between.

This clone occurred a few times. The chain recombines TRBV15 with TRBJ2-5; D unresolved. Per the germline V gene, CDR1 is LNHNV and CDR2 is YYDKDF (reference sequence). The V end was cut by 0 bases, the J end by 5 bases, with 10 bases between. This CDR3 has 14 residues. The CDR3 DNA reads TGTGCCACCAGCAGAGATTCTAGTTCGGAGACCCAGTACTTC. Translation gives CATSRDSSSETQYF.

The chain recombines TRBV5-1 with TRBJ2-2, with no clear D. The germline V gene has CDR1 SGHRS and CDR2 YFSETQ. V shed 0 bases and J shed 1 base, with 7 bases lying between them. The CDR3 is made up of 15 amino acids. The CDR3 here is CASSLVQQNTGELFF. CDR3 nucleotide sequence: TGCGCCAGCAGCTTGGTTCAACAGAACACCGGGGAGCTGTTTTTT. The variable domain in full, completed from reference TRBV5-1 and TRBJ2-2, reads KAGVTQTPRYLIKTRGQQVTLSCSPISGHRSVSWYQQTPGQGLQFLFEYFSETQRNKGNFPGRFSGRQFSNSRSEMNVSTLELGDSALYLCASSLVQQNTGELFFGEGSRLTVL.

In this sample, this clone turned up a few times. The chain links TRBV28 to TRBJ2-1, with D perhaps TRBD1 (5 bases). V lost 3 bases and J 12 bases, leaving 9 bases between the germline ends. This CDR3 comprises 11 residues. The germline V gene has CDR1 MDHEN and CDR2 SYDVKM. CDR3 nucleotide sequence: TGTGCCAGCAGTTTGCGGCAGGGGCAGTTCTTC. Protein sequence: CASSLRQGQFF.

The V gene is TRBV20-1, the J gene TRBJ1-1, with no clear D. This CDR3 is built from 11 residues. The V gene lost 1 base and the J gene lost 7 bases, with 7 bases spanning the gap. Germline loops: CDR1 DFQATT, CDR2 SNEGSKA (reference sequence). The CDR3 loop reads CSARGSGEAFF. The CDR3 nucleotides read TGCAGTGCTAGAGGTTCAGGTGAAGCTTTCTTT.

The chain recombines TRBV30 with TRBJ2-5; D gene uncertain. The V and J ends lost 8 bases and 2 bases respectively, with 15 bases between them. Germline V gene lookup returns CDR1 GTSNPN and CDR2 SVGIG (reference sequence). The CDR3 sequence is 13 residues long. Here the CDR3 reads CARWAGGQETQYF. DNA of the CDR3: TGTGCCCGATGGGCAGGTGGGCAAGAGACCCAGTACTTC. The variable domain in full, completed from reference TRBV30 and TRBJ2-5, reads SQTIHQWPATLVQPVGSPLSLECTVEGTSNPNLYWYRQAAGRGLQLLFYSVGIGQISSEVPQNLSASRPQDRQFILSSKKLLLSDSGFYLCARWAGGQETQYFGPGTRLLVL.

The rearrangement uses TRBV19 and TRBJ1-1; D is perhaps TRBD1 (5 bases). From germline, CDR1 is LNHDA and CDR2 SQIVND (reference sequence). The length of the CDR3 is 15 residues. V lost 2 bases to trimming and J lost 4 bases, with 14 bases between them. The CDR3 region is CASSILGGTGTEAFF. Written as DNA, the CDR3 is TGTGCCAGTAGTATACTCGGGGGTACGGGCACTGAAGCTTTCTTT.

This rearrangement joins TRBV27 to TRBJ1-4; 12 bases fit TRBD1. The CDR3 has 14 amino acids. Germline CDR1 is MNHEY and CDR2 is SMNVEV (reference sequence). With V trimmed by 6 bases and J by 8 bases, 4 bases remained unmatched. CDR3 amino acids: CASRHGTGGEKLFF. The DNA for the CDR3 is TGTGCCAGCAGGCACGGGACAGGGGGCGAAAAACTGTTTTTT.

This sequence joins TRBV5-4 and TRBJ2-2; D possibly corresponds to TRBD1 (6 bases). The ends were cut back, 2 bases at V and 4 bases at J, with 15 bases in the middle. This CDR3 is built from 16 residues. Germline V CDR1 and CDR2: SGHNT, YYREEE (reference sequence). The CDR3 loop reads CASSLGDRMATGELFF. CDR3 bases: TGTGCCAGCAGCTTAGGAGACAGGATGGCCACCGGGGAGCTGTTTTTT.

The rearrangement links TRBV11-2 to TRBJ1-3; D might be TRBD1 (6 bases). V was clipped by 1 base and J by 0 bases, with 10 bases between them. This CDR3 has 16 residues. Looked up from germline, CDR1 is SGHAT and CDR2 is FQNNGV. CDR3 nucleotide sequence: TGTGCCAGCAGCTTAGTCAGGGGCACCTCTGGAAACACCATATATTTT. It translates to CASSLVRGTSGNTIYF.